This TCR beta chain was sequenced during a study of T cells expressing NK-cell markers. Study context: Sorted CD3+CD56-NKG2C+, CD3+CD56+NKG2C+ and CD3+CD56+NKG2C- T cells supplied the TCR beta repertoires. HCMV seropositivity characterized seven of the eight sequenced donors, and seronegativity one.

TCRdb reprocessed the 5' RACE reads; each CDR3 protein has one entry and no DNA is given. Here the sample table reports some 600,000 distinct CDR3 sequences. Germline loops: CDR1 SGHTA, CDR2 FQGNSA. The CDR3 has 14 residues. The sequenced sample was blood T cells: a sorted CD56 or NKG2C T cell subset, CD4+ or CD8+ T cells, or bulk PBMC T cells (not recorded which). The rearrangement joins TRBV7-2 to TRBJ2-1; there is no DNA to check the TCRdb D call of TRBD1. This sequence originates from a man in his late teens or twenties in good health. CDR3: CASAGQVSYNEQFF.